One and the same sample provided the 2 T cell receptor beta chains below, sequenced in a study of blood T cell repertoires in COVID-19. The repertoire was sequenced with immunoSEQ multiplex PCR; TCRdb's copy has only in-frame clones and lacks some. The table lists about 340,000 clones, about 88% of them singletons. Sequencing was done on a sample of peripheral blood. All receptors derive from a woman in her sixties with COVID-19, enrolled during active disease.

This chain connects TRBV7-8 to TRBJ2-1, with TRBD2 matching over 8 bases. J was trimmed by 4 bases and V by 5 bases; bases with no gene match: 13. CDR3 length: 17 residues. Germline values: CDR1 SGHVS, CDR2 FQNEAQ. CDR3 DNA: TGTGCCAGCAGCCCCAGTGGGGTAGCGGGAATTTACAATGAGCAGTTCTTC. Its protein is CASSPSGVAGIYNEQFF.

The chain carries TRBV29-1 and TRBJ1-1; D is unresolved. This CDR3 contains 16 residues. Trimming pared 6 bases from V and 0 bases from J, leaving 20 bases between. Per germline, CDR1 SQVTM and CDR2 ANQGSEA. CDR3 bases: TGCAGCGTGAGAAACCCTTCTGCTGGTTTGAACACTGAAGCTTTCTTT. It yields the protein CSVRNPSAGLNTEAFF. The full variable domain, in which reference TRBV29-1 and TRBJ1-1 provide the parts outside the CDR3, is SAVISQKPSRDICQRGTSLTIQCQVDSQVTMMFWYRQQPGQSLTLIATANQGSEATYESGFVIDKFPISRPNLTFSTLTVSNMSPEDSSIYLCSVRNPSAGLNTEAFFGQGTRLTVV.